The rows below give T cell receptor beta chains drawn from one sample of a study of cytomegalovirus exposure and HLA in healthy donors. The repertoire was sequenced with immunoSEQ multiplex PCR; TCRdb's copy has only in-frame clones and lacks some. Among 110,000 to 150,000 clones listed, approximately 80% were seen once. The source material was PBMCs. The receptors stem from a woman between 50 and 59 years old in good health and CMV-seropositive. Both conserved end residues are part of each CDR3. Rows may omit the clone size; those that give it use once, few, many or a size class.

j_call: TRBJ2-3; clone_size: once; v_call: TRBV10-3; cdr3_aa: CAISGLAGSTDTQYF
j_call: TRBJ2-3; clone_size: -; v_call: TRBV7-9; cdr3_aa: CASFSAGTDTQYF
j_call: TRBJ2-2; clone_size: -; v_call: TRBV7-2; cdr3_aa: CASSTRYATTGRGGELFF
j_call: TRBJ1-1; clone_size: -; v_call: TRBV7-9; cdr3_aa: CASSREHTEAFF
j_call: TRBJ1-3; clone_size: -; v_call: TRBV15; cdr3_aa: CATSRRGQVSGNTIYF
j_call: TRBJ1-4; clone_size: -; v_call: TRBV6-1; cdr3_aa: CASSVERINEKLFF
j_call: TRBJ1-1; clone_size: -; v_call: TRBV11-2; cdr3_aa: CASSSRTGVSTEAFF
j_call: TRBJ2-7; clone_size: -; v_call: TRBV19; cdr3_aa: CASSPPRGTYEQYF
j_call: TRBJ2-2; clone_size: -; v_call: TRBV13; cdr3_aa: CASSSTGTARELFF
j_call: TRBJ1-2; clone_size: -; v_call: TRBV5-6; cdr3_aa: CASSLDRVDGYTF
j_call: TRBJ2-7; clone_size: once; v_call: TRBV4-3; cdr3_aa: CASSQGTGAGDEQYF
j_call: TRBJ2-3; clone_size: -; v_call: TRBV5-5; cdr3_aa: CASSLRWGQGMGKTDTQYF
j_call: TRBJ2-1; clone_size: -; v_call: TRBV28; cdr3_aa: CASSFDRVDEQFF
j_call: TRBJ1-4; clone_size: -; v_call: TRBV7-2; cdr3_aa: CASRGAADEKLFF
j_call: TRBJ1-2; clone_size: -; v_call: TRBV6-5; cdr3_aa: CASSYRGYGYTF
j_call: TRBJ2-5; clone_size: -; v_call: TRBV5-5; cdr3_aa: CASSSDRGLETQYF
j_call: TRBJ1-2; clone_size: once; v_call: TRBV28; cdr3_aa: CASSLVSYGYTF
j_call: TRBJ2-7; clone_size: -; v_call: TRBV6-5; cdr3_aa: CASRRDRGYEQYF
j_call: TRBJ1-4; clone_size: -; v_call: TRBV6-1; cdr3_aa: CASSTTGTGYEKLFF
j_call: TRBJ1-3; clone_size: -; v_call: TRBV7-2; cdr3_aa: CASSSYRDSPGNTIYF
j_call: TRBJ2-1; clone_size: -; v_call: TRBV7-8; cdr3_aa: CASSPPLRSSYNEQFF
j_call: TRBJ1-6; clone_size: -; v_call: TRBV27; cdr3_aa: CASSLSGADSPLHF
j_call: TRBJ2-3; clone_size: -; v_call: TRBV4-2; cdr3_aa: CASSREVRTSGGTNTQYF
j_call: TRBJ2-7; clone_size: -; v_call: TRBV7-2; cdr3_aa: CASRGQGLTYEQYF
j_call: TRBJ2-3; clone_size: -; v_call: TRBV7-3; cdr3_aa: CASSLGAFTDTQYF